This passage covers 2 T cell receptor beta chains from one sample sequenced in a study of CD8 T cells in Susac syndrome. 0.5 to 1 ug RNA was reverse transcribed with random hexamers. MiXCR was run by TCRdb on the immunoSEQ multiplex PCR reads, yielding one entry per CDR3 protein. The sample has about 200,000 distinct CDR3 sequences; 85% to 95% are singletons. Sequencing input: CD4+ T cells from PBMCs. Every receptor here comes from a human donor in good health.

The V call is TRBV9, the J call TRBJ2-5; perhaps TRBD1 as D (6 bases). CDR3 length: 15 residues. Germline V gives CDR1 SGDLS, CDR2 YYNGEE. With 2 bases removed from V and 5 bases from J, the gap between germline ends came to 16 bases. The chain's CDR3 is CASSVTPQGFETQYF. As DNA, the CDR3 is TGTGCCAGCAGCGTTACGCCACAGGGTTTTGAGACCCAGTACTTC. Based on the CDR3 plus reference TRBV9 and TRBJ2-5, the full variable domain is DSGVTQTPKHLITATGQRVTLRCSPRSGDLSVYWYQQSLDQGLQFLIQYYNGEERAKGNILERFSAQQFPDLHSELNLSSLELGDSALYFCASSVTPQGFETQYFGPGTRLLVL.

The chain combines TRBV5-1 with TRBJ1-5; D remains unclear. Germline CDR1 and CDR2: SGHRS and YFSETQ. Trimming pared 3 bases from V and 7 bases from J, leaving 17 bases between. The CDR3 is 15 residues long. Here the CDR3 reads CASSSLGIEGQPQHF. CDR3 bases: TGCGCCAGCAGCTCCCTAGGGATCGAGGGCCAGCCCCAGCATTTT.